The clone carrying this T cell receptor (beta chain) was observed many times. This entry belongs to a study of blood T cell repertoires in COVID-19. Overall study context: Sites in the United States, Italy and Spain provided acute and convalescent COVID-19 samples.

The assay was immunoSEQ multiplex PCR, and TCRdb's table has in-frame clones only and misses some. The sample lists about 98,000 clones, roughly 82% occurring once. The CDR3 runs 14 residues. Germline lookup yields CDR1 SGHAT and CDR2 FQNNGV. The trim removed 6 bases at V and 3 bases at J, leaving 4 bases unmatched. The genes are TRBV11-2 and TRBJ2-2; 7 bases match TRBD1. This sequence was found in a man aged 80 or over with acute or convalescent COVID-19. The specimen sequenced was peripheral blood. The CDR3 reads CASSSQGDTGELFF. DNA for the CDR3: TGTGCCAGCAGTTCTCAGGGGGACACCGGGGAGCTGTTTTTT.